This T cell receptor beta chain was identified in a study of shared clonotypes between healthy human individuals. A note on this clone: Its antigen remains unknown.

Germline V gene sequence: CDR1 SGHRS, CDR2 YFSETQ. V lost 1 base and J lost 4, with 19 bases in between. The CDR3 loop spans 17 amino acids. Sequencing used immunoSEQ multiplex PCR; TCRdb keeps in-frame clones, though not all of them. Among over a million clones listed, around 82% were seen once. Findings and caveats of the study: Against clonotypes common to all four donors, non-shared ones had lower generation probabilities.

The J gene is TRBJ2-3, the V gene TRBV5-1, with D maybe TRBD2 (7 bases). The receptor comes from a man aged 18 to 29 in good health. Some clones in this sample may be carry-over from other donors' samples. Sequencing was performed on memory CD4+ T cells from PBMCs. Subset given: CD45RA-negative fraction. For the CDR3, the DNA is TGCGCCAGCAGCTTGTGGGGGGCGAGCGGGACGGCAGATACGCAGTATTTT. As protein: CASSLWGASGTADTQYF.